This T cell receptor beta chain was recovered during a study of blood T cells in healthy people across ages (dated by TCRdb to the mid-2010s). In terms of the full investigation: Template switching captured roughly one uniquely barcoded TCR beta cDNA molecule per two T cells in model experiments. Age-related changes in TCR beta repertoire diversity were measured in the study by deep sequencing normalized with unique cDNA molecular identifiers. Four age groups were formed from the donors: young (average approximately 16 years), middle-aged (around 40), aged (approximately 60) and long-lived (more than 75). Donors of different ages were randomly distributed across sequencing lanes to avoid experimental bias. Using the same blood draw, the study looked at two additional independent replicas of 1 million unique cDNA reads for two donors, one aged 18 to 29 and the other aged 80 or older. Results and caveats for the whole study, not just this receptor: Because donor CMV infection status was unknown, age-related changes in expanded clonotypes were potentially confounded. Estimates of total diversity based on one million sequenced T cells were regarded as lower bounds and as underestimates. As age increased, observed TCR beta diversity per million T cells dropped in a roughly linear way, and a significant reduction was already evident by age around 41. Bulk unsorted PBMC profiling prevented conclusive comparison of naive and antigen-experienced compartments. The percentage of naive T cells measured by flow cytometry correlated strongly with observed TCR beta diversity. Compared with the aged group, the long-lived group had more naive CD4+ T cells, fewer expanded clones and increased TCR diversity, suggesting age selection.

Donors were roughly 40 systemically healthy Caucasian individuals from Russia aged roughly 6 to 90 years. About 9.6 milliliters of peripheral blood were collected from each donor into EDTA-treated Vacutainer tubes. Ficoll-Paque density-gradient centrifugation was used to isolate PBMCs, with at least 6.5 million per sample. Trizol reagent was used to extract total RNA from PBMCs, with at least 6 micrograms per sample. Naive CD45RAhigh/CD27high T cell percentages were measured by flow cytometry on a PBMC aliquot from every donor. CDR1 LGHDT and CDR2 YNNKEL were looked up in the germline V gene (reference sequence). V loses 1 base, J loses 4 bases, and the germline ends lie 11 bases apart. The cysteine opens and the phenylalanine closes a CDR3 of 15 amino acids. Only CDR3 DNA remains: 45 bases, in frame from the first base. This clonotype was detected a few times. The antigen it binds to is not known. Base-call qualities are not available, and no considerably larger clone is one nucleotide away.

Preparation of the library involved 5' RACE. TCRdb records Illumina HiSeq 2500 as the sequencer. A second roughly 7 to 12 cycle PCR used a sample-barcoded 5' primer and a J-beta primer mix. Each TCR beta cDNA molecule received a unique molecular identifier from a template-switch 5' adaptor carrying 12 random nucleotides. At least 3 million CDR3-containing paired-end reads were obtained from each sample. The Mint cDNA synthesis kit, primed by a TRBC-specific oligonucleotide, was used to synthesize first-strand cDNA from all RNA. Following uracil-DNA glycosylase treatment, all cDNA underwent a first 18-cycle PCR with the universal primers M1SS and BC2_uni_R. As for how the authors treated the data: Each sample was normalized by randomly selecting 1 million high-quality reads, each carrying a distinct molecular identifier. Instead of being binned into consensus sequences, reads with shared molecular identifiers were discarded. MiTCR, set to a Q25 quality threshold and the strictest error-elimination algorithm, was used for CDR3 identification, clonotype clustering and error correction. Lower-bound total TCR beta diversity was estimated with a nonparametric unseen species model using Euler transformation. TCRdb reworked the public reads: Q25 trimming with fastp, MiXCR clone assembly, productive beta chains retained. Here each entry gathers all rows of one CDR3 protein and keeps the most common genes and DNA. V and J calls and clone size were set by TCRdb, not the authors. The sample table contains 1.5 million or so distinct CDR3 sequences; only one count was recorded for 42% of them. The ten largest clones add up to 6.5% to 10% of the sample.

The chain couples TRBV3-1 to TRBJ2-1, and perhaps TRBD2 as D gene, on 6 matching bases. The sample taken for sequencing was blood. The receptor comes from a woman aged 18-30 years in good health. The CDR3 reads CASSQVEGVYNEQFF. The bases read TGTGCCAGCAGCCAAGTGGAGGGAGTGTACAATGAGCAGTTCTTC.